These 12 T cell receptor beta chains were all obtained from the same sample, sequenced in a study of siplizumab effects on memory and regulatory T cells. Only in-frame clones appear in the TCRdb table, and some are missing; sequencing was by immunoSEQ multiplex PCR. The sample has approximately 110,000 clones, about 92% seen once. Material for sequencing was Tregs sorted from blood. The receptor set was obtained from a human donor in good health.

This clone was picked up one time. The chain links TRBV10-3 to TRBJ1-3; no clear D. V was pared by 2 bases and J by 9 bases, with 14 bases between. Germline V gene lookup returns CDR1 ENHRY and CDR2 SYGVKD. CDR3 size: 14 residues. CDR3 residues: CAISEGRRAGTIYF. CDR3 coding DNA: TGTGCCATCAGTGAGGGTCGAAGGGCCGGCACCATATATTTT.

The chain has TRBV5-1 and TRBJ2-1; perhaps D is TRBD1 or TRBD2 (5 bases each). V lost 0 bases, J lost 5 bases, and 9 bases lay in between. This CDR3 comprises 14 residues. CDR1 and CDR2 (germline): SGHRS, YFSETQ. The CDR3 sequence: CASSLGDAHNEQFF. Here the CDR3 DNA reads TGCGCCAGCAGCTTGGGGGACGCGCACAATGAGCAGTTCTTC.

The V gene is TRBV19, the J gene TRBJ2-1; D gene unclear. Trimming removed 9 bases at V and 8 bases at J, with 11 bases between. The CDR3 loop spans 11 amino acids. Germline V lookup: CDR1 LNHDA, CDR2 SQIVND (reference sequence). CDR3: CASSLAYEQFF. In DNA form, the CDR3 reads TGTGCCAGCAGCCTGGCCTATGAGCAGTTCTTC. Filled out from reference TRBV19 and TRBJ2-1, the complete variable domain reads DGGITQSPKYLFRKEGQNVTLSCEQNLNHDAMYWYRQDPGQGLRLIYYSQIVNDFQKGDIAEGYSVSREKKESFPLTVTSAQKNPTAFYLCASSLAYEQFFGPGTRLTVL.

CDR3: CASSLTVLYGYTF. The DNA for the CDR3 is TGCGCCAGCAGCTTGACAGTTCTCTATGGCTACACCTTC. The V and J genes are TRBV5-1 and TRBJ1-2, with D uncertain. Germline V CDR1 and CDR2: SGHRS, YFSETQ. V lost 1 base to trimming and J lost 4 bases, with 8 bases between them. The CDR3 length is 13 residues. The full variable domain, in which reference TRBV5-1 and TRBJ1-2 provide the parts outside the CDR3, is KAGVTQTPRYLIKTRGQQVTLSCSPISGHRSVSWYQQTPGQGLQFLFEYFSETQRNKGNFPGRFSGRQFSNSRSEMNVSTLELGDSALYLCASSLTVLYGYTFGSGTRLTVV.

V is TRBV7-7 and J is TRBJ2-5; weak D call: TRBD2 (5 bases). Trimming cost V 4 bases and J 5 bases, with 11 bases left between them. Germline CDR1 and CDR2: SSHAT and FNYEAQ (reference sequence). CDR3 size: 13 residues. CDR3 sequence: CASSSRRGETQYF. The CDR3, as DNA: TGTGCCAGCAGCTCACGGCGCGGGGAGACCCAGTACTTC.

V usage is TRBV5-1 and J usage is TRBJ2-3, with D perhaps TRBD2 (6 bases). Germline-derived CDR1 and CDR2 are SGHRS and YFSETQ. The CDR3 is 15 residues long. V lost 5 bases and J 5 bases, leaving 18 bases between the germline ends. The CDR3 is CASRLSPGVGDTQYF. The CDR3 nucleotides are TGCGCCAGCAGGCTGTCGCCGGGAGTCGGAGATACGCAGTATTTT.

The rearrangement uses TRBV29-1 and TRBJ1-4, with TRBD1 matching 7 bases. The germline V gene encodes CDR1 SQVTM and CDR2 ANQGSEA. The CDR3 is made up of 13 amino acids. Germline trimming cut 8 bases from V and 4 bases from J; bases unmatched to any gene: 7. CDR3 coding DNA: TGCAGCACCCGGGACAGCTATAATGAAAAACTGTTTTTT. Amino acid sequence: CSTRDSYNEKLFF.

The rearrangement joins TRBV5-4 to TRBJ2-5; 8 nucleotides align to TRBD1. The CDR3 length is 17 residues. The trim removed 0 bases at V and 2 bases at J, leaving 9 bases unmatched. Germline V lookup: CDR1 SGHNT, CDR2 YYREEE (reference sequence). The CDR3 sequence: CASSLVPGTGTQETQYF. The CDR3 DNA sequence: TGTGCCAGCAGCTTGGTTCCCGGGACAGGCACACAAGAGACCCAGTACTTC.

The V gene is TRBV6-5, the J gene TRBJ2-5, with 13 bases aligning to TRBD2. After removal of 0 bases from V and 5 bases from J, the junction contained 3 bases not matched to a gene. The germline V gene encodes CDR1 MNHEY and CDR2 SVGAGI. The CDR3 runs to 16 residues. The CDR3 sequence: CASSYSRTSGSETQYF. CDR3 nucleotides: TGTGCCAGCAGTTACTCCCGGACTAGCGGGAGTGAGACCCAGTACTTC.

The rearrangement joins TRBV28 to TRBJ1-6; D gene uncertain. Germline values: CDR1 MDHEN, CDR2 SYDVKM. With 5 bases removed from V and 7 bases from J, the gap between germline ends came to 9 bases. The CDR3 consists of 13 residues. The CDR3 DNA follows: TGTGCCAGCAGTACCAGGACGAATTCACCCCTCCACTTT. It yields the protein CASSTRTNSPLHF.

The chain employs TRBV29-1 and TRBJ2-4; D is unclear. The CDR3 runs to 13 residues. Germline V gene sequence: CDR1 SQVTM, CDR2 ANQGSEA. The V end lost 3 bases, the J end lost 6 bases, and 12 bases lay between the germline ends. CDR3 sequence: CSVDTPWGNIQYF. The CDR3 DNA follows: TGCAGCGTTGATACCCCGTGGGGAAACATTCAGTACTTC.

CDR3 DNA: TGTGCCAGCAGCTTCTTCAGGGGGACCTATAATTCACCCCTCCACTTT. Encoded protein: CASSFFRGTYNSPLHF. The chain is built from TRBV7-9 and TRBJ1-6; 7 nucleotides agree with TRBD1. The CDR3 contains 16 residues. V trimming: 3 bases; J trimming: 2 bases; junction bases outside the gene matches: 4. In germline, CDR1 is SEHNR, CDR2 FQNEAQ (reference sequence).